The clone carrying this T cell receptor beta chain has more than one count but fewer than ten. What it binds is unknown. Trimming at V came to 1 base and at J to 7 bases, leaving 6 bases not matched to a gene. This CDR3 is 15 amino acids long. Germline CDR1 SGHVS, CDR2 FNYEAQ. Every bit of the isolated RNA underwent reverse transcription, so sequencing read expressed TCRB transcripts. The study sequenced naive, central memory and regulatory T cell samples to an average of about 4 million reads. This table comes from immunoSEQ multiplex PCR, and its TCRdb copy is limited to in-frame clones, with some not included. The sample lists over 200,000 clones; approximately 10% were seen once. This entry is derived from a study of beta chain features in type 1 diabetes. Study information: Patients and healthy donors were similar in age, gender and cell yields. Over all samples combined, more than 90,000,000 sorted cells were examined.

Findings and limits, study-wide: TCRB CDR3s were moderately but significantly shorter in Type 1 diabetes patients in all four CD4+ subsets.

The chain recombines TRBV7-6 with TRBJ2-1, with 8 bases fitting TRBD1. This clonotype was sampled from a man aged 30-40 years with type 1 diabetes. Sequenced sample: naive CD4+ T cells from blood. As DNA, the CDR3 is TGTGCCAGCAGCTTAGTAAGGACAGGGAGAAATGAGCAGTTCTTC. Amino acid sequence: CASSLVRTGRNEQFF. Together with reference TRBV7-6 and TRBJ2-1, the CDR3 gives the full variable domain: GAGVSQSPRYKVTKRGQDVALRCDPISGHVSLYWYRQALGQGPEFLTYFNYEAQQDKSGLPNDRFSAERPEGSISTLTIQRTEQRDSAMYRCASSLVRTGRNEQFFGPGTRLTVL.